The 29 T cell receptor beta chains in this list originate from one sample, sequenced in a study of blood T cell repertoires in COVID-19. Profiling relied on immunoSEQ multiplex PCR, and the TCRdb table lists in-frame clones only, not all of them. Of about 97,000 clones in the sample, around nine tenths were seen once. What was sequenced was peripheral blood. The receptors were sampled from a man in his fifties or sixties with acute or convalescent COVID-19.

CDR3 region: CASSESTGDEQFF. The CDR3 DNA follows: TGCGCCAGCAGTGAGTCGACGGGGGATGAGCAGTTCTTC. The chain is built from TRBV10-2 and TRBJ2-1; a possible D gene is TRBD2 (6 bases). The CDR3 has 13 amino acids. V lost 0 bases and J lost 8, with 8 bases in between. Germline CDR1 reads WSHSY; CDR2 reads SAAADI.

The chain carries TRBV7-9 and TRBJ2-7; TRBD2 matches at 10 bases. CDR1 and CDR2 (germline): SEHNR, FQNEAQ (reference sequence). The CDR3 totals 14 residues. V shed 0 bases and J 7 bases; nucleotides not matched to a gene: 3. The chain's CDR3 is CASSLALAGEEQYF. The CDR3 DNA reads as TGTGCCAGCAGCTTAGCTCTAGCGGGAGAAGAGCAGTACTTC. Together with reference TRBV7-9 and TRBJ2-7, the CDR3 gives the full variable domain: DTGVSQNPRHKITKRGQNVTFRCDPISEHNRLYWYRQTLGQGPEFLTYFQNEAQLEKSRLLSDRFSAERPKGSFSTLEIQRTEQGDSAMYLCASSLALAGEEQYFGPGTRLTVT.

This sequence joins TRBV3-1 (or the pseudogene TRBV3-2) and TRBJ2-1; possible D gene TRBD1, 6 bases. Trimming pared 3 bases from V and 3 bases from J, leaving 15 bases between. Germline V gene lookup returns CDR1 LGHDT and CDR2 YNNKEL (reference sequence). The CDR3 has 16 residues. In nucleotides, the CDR3 is TGTGCCAGCAGCCACGCCAGGGGAGAAGACTACAATGAGCAGTTCTTC. Its translation: CASSHARGEDYNEQFF.

The rearrangement links TRBV2 to TRBJ1-1; D not certain. Germline V gene lookup returns CDR1 SNHLY and CDR2 FYNNEI. CDR3 length equals 12 residues. V gave up 3 bases and J gave up 7 bases, with 9 bases separating them. CDR3 nucleotides: TGTGCCAGCAGTGAGAGTGAGCTTGAAGCTTTCTTT. Translation: CASSESELEAFF.

The chain links TRBV2 to TRBJ1-1; possibly TRBD1 for D (6 bases). This CDR3 has 14 residues. V was trimmed by 8 bases and J by 0 bases, leaving 13 bases between them. Germline V gene data show CDR1 as SNHLY and CDR2 as FYNNEI. The CDR3 DNA follows: TGTGCCAGCTTATGGGGGGGCCTGAACACTGAAGCTTTCTTT. Translating gives CASLWGGLNTEAFF.

As DNA, the CDR3 is TGTGCCAGCAGCTTAGTTCCAGGGGGAAACAATCAGCCCCAGCATTTT. Protein: CASSLVPGGNNQPQHF. The chain recombines TRBV7-2 with TRBJ1-5, with 7 bases that match TRBD1. From germline, CDR1 is SGHTA and CDR2 FQGNSA. Losses at the gene ends were 1 base for V and 3 bases for J; bases not matched to a gene: 6. The CDR3 extends over 16 amino acids.

Notes on this clone: The germline gene is not matched at one end of the junction; a read error may be the cause. V and J are TRBV4-1 and TRBJ1-6; D is possibly TRBD1 (6 bases). CDR1 MGHRA and CDR2 YSYEKL come from the germline V gene. This CDR3 spans 17 amino acids. This CDR3 is CASSQDRKGGYNSPPHF. In DNA form, the CDR3 reads TGCGCCAGCAGCCAAGATCGGAAAGGGGGATATAATTCACCCCCCCACTTT.

The chain employs TRBV24-1 and TRBJ2-1, with D possibly matching TRBD1 (6 bases). Trimming took off 2 bases at V and 7 bases at J, with 14 bases between the two ends. This CDR3 comprises 15 residues. Germline loops: CDR1 KGHDR, CDR2 SFDVKD. Here the CDR3 DNA reads TGTGCCACCAGTGATTCGGGGACATCCGGGAATGAGCAGTTCTTC. Translated: CATSDSGTSGNEQFF.

CDR3 region: CASSQEPGQGIESYNSPLHF. CDR3 nucleotides: TGTGCCAGTAGCCAAGAACCGGGACAGGGAATTGAGTCCTATAATTCACCCCTCCACTTT. The chain carries TRBV19 and TRBJ1-6; 9 bases match TRBD1. The CDR3 extends over 20 amino acids. With 6 bases clipped from V and 1 base from J, the junction kept 16 bases outside the gene matches. Looked up from germline, CDR1 is LNHDA and CDR2 is SQIVND (reference sequence).

The chain links TRBV5-1 to TRBJ1-1; 9 bases agree with TRBD1. The germline V gene encodes CDR1 SGHRS and CDR2 YFSETQ. The CDR3 has 16 residues. The junction had 9 bases not matched to a gene; V was cut back by 2 bases and J by 4 bases. The CDR3 coding sequence is TGCGCCAGCAGCTTCCCCGGGACAGGGCTTCTCACTGAAGCTTTCTTT. Residues: CASSFPGTGLLTEAFF.

The chain recombines TRBV10-3 with TRBJ1-2, with TRBD1 matching 9 bases. Trimming at V came to 10 bases and at J to 2 bases, leaving 11 bases not matched to a gene. Per germline, CDR1 ENHRY and CDR2 SYGVKD. There are 15 residues in the CDR3. This chain's CDR3 is CATRPGTGMNYGYTF. The DNA for the CDR3 is TGTGCCACCAGGCCCGGGACAGGGATGAACTATGGCTACACCTTC.

The J gene is TRBJ2-3, the V gene TRBV5-1; TRBD2 aligns across 8 bases. Per the germline V gene, CDR1 is SGHRS and CDR2 is YFSETQ. The J segment lost 4 bases and the V segment lost 4 bases, leaving 5 bases of the junction unmatched. The CDR3 is made up of 14 amino acids. The CDR3 DNA sequence: TGCGCCAGCAGCCCGGGGGGGGCCGCAGATACGCAGTATTTT. It translates to CASSPGGAADTQYF.

The rearrangement uses TRBV10-3 and TRBJ1-2, with 8 positions matching TRBD1. This CDR3 spans 15 amino acids. The germline V gene encodes CDR1 ENHRY and CDR2 SYGVKD. J gave up 5 bases and V 3 bases, and 8 bases lay outside the gene matches. CDR3 coding DNA: TGTGCCATCAGTGAAGGTCCAGGGGGCGGTTATGGCTACACCTTC. Translating gives CAISEGPGGGYGYTF.

This clone was seen a few times. V is TRBV5-1 and J is TRBJ1-2, with 7 bases fitting TRBD1. The CDR3 spans 13 residues. Looked up from germline, CDR1 is SGHRS and CDR2 is YFSETQ. V lost 4 bases and J lost 8; bases outside the gene matches: 8. DNA of the CDR3: TGCGCCAGCAGCCCAATGGGACAGATGGGCTACACCTTC. Encoded protein: CASSPMGQMGYTF.

The chain uses TRBV6-5 and TRBJ1-1; the D is unclear. The germline V gene encodes CDR1 MNHEY and CDR2 SVGAGI. The CDR3 runs to 15 residues. Trimming shortened V by 7 bases and J by 1 base, and 16 bases separated the two germline ends. CDR3 protein: CASNPGGIGNTEAFF. The CDR3 DNA follows: TGTGCCAGCAACCCGGGAGGCATCGGGAACACTGAAGCTTTCTTT.

The count of this clone is one. The chain joins TRBV14 to TRBJ1-1, with 9 bases that match TRBD1. Germline CDR1 reads SGHDN; CDR2 reads FVKESK. The CDR3 length is 15 residues. The trim removed 4 bases at V and 1 base at J, leaving 4 bases unmatched. The DNA of the CDR3 is TGTGCCAGCAGCCGAATGACAGGGGGGAACACTGAAGCTTTCTTT. It yields the protein CASSRMTGGNTEAFF.

The chain couples TRBV6-5 to TRBJ1-2, with D possibly being TRBD1 (5 bases). The CDR3 sequence is 13 residues long. Germline-derived CDR1 and CDR2 are MNHEY and SVGAGI. Trimming removed 4 bases from V and 5 bases from J, with 11 bases in between. DNA of the CDR3: TGTGCCAGCAGTTCACAGGTTCAGTATGGCTACACCTTC. This sequence encodes CASSSQVQYGYTF.

The rearrangement uses TRBV7-9 and TRBJ2-3, with D possibly matching TRBD2 (6 bases). The CDR3 spans 13 residues. V was pared by 4 bases and J by 4 bases, with 9 bases between. CDR1 SEHNR and CDR2 FQNEAQ come from the germline V gene (reference sequence). CDR3 region: CASSSAGSDTQYF. In DNA form, the CDR3 reads TGTGCCAGCAGCTCGGCGGGGTCAGATACGCAGTATTTT.

This sequence joins TRBV30 and TRBJ2-2; a weak D match, TRBD1 (6 bases). This CDR3 has 17 residues. From germline, CDR1 is GTSNPN and CDR2 SVGIG (reference sequence). The V and J ends lost 2 bases and 3 bases respectively, with 19 bases between them. The CDR3, as DNA: TGTGCCTGGAGTCGGACAGTTTTTGGACTTCACACCGGGGAGCTGTTTTTT. Protein: CAWSRTVFGLHTGELFF.

The chain links TRBV5-1 to TRBJ1-2; a weak D match, TRBD1 (5 bases). The CDR3 runs 14 residues. Germline V gene sequence: CDR1 SGHRS, CDR2 YFSETQ. The V gene lost 1 base and the J gene lost 7 bases, with 14 bases spanning the gap. The CDR3 nucleotides read TGCGCCAGCAGCTTGCGCGGGGGGGTTGGTGGCTACACCTTC. Protein: CASSLRGGVGGYTF.

This clone has just a few counts. This sequence joins TRBV6-5 and TRBJ2-7; the D gene is possibly TRBD2 (5 bases). The germline CDR1 and CDR2 sequences are MNHEY and SVGAGI. This CDR3 is built from 11 residues. Trimming stripped 6 bases from V and 4 bases from J, with 7 bases between. The CDR3 DNA reads as TGTGCCAGCAGGAGGGAGTACGAGCAGTACTTC. Translated, it gives CASRREYEQYF.

The chain uses TRBV30 and TRBJ1-4; weak D call: TRBD1 (6 bases). Trimming stripped 0 bases from V and 5 bases from J, with 13 bases between. This CDR3 comprises 15 residues. The germline V gene encodes CDR1 GTSNPN and CDR2 SVGIG (reference sequence). The CDR3 protein is CAWSVGAGLNEKLFF. CDR3 coding DNA: TGTGCCTGGAGTGTGGGGGCAGGATTGAATGAAAAACTGTTTTTT. Full variable domain (rest looked up from reference TRBV30 and TRBJ1-4): SQTIHQWPATLVQPVGSPLSLECTVEGTSNPNLYWYRQAAGRGLQLLFYSVGIGQISSEVPQNLSASRPQDRQFILSSKKLLLSDSGFYLCAWSVGAGLNEKLFFGSGTQLSVL.

The J gene is TRBJ2-2, the V gene TRBV2, with 8 bases that match TRBD1. CDR3 size: 14 residues. CDR1 is SNHLY, CDR2 FYNNEI, per germline. V was clipped by 4 bases and J by 4 bases; unmatched bases: 2. The CDR3 is CASSGQGTTGELFF. CDR3 nucleotide sequence: TGTGCCAGCAGTGGACAGGGGACCACCGGGGAGCTGTTTTTT.

The chain employs TRBV5-6 and TRBJ1-5; D is unclear. The CDR3 is 17 residues long. Germline V CDR1 and CDR2: SGHDT, YYEEEE. Trimming took off 3 bases at V and 4 bases at J, with 20 bases between the two ends. The CDR3 reads CASSSLRGRHTNQPQHF. The CDR3 DNA sequence: TGTGCCAGCAGCTCGCTTCGTGGGCGACATACGAATCAGCCCCAGCATTTT.

This sequence joins TRBV7-9 and TRBJ1-3; no definite D call. CDR3 length: 15 residues. CDR1 is SEHNR and CDR2 is FQNEAQ in the germline V gene (reference sequence). V was clipped by 5 bases and J by 0 bases, with 11 bases between them. The CDR3 nucleotides read TGTGCCAGCAGCCCACCACAGATCTCTGGAAACACCATATATTTT. It yields the protein CASSPPQISGNTIYF.

This chain uses TRBV5-1 with TRBJ2-6, with 8 bases identical to TRBD1. V dropped 6 bases and J dropped 4; count of bases not matched to a gene: 9. The CDR3 length is 16 residues. Germline values: CDR1 SGHRS, CDR2 YFSETQ. The chain's CDR3 is CASKEQGASGANVLTF. CDR3 sequence (DNA): TGCGCCAGCAAGGAGCAGGGGGCGTCCGGGGCCAACGTCCTGACTTTC.

The chain links TRBV5-1 to TRBJ1-3, with 8 bases identical to TRBD1. The CDR3 is 15 residues long. The trim removed 4 bases at V and 0 bases at J, leaving 3 bases unmatched. The germline gives CDR1 SGHRS, CDR2 YFSETQ. This CDR3 is CASSPDRGSGNTIYF. The CDR3 DNA sequence: TGCGCCAGCAGCCCTGACAGGGGCTCTGGAAACACCATATATTTT.

The chain carries TRBV5-4 and TRBJ2-3; TRBD1 aligns across 7 bases. Germline-derived CDR1 and CDR2 are SGHNT and YYREEE (reference sequence). V was pared by 4 bases and J by 3 bases, with 14 bases of the junction left unmatched. The CDR3 is 17 amino acids. The CDR3 nucleotides are TGTGCCAGCAGCCTTCCCCGGACAGGCCCCGGGACAGATACGCAGTATTTT. It translates to CASSLPRTGPGTDTQYF.

This clone has only one observation. V usage is TRBV19 and J usage is TRBJ1-3, with a possible D match to TRBD1 (5 bases). The CDR3 spans 13 residues. The germline V gene has CDR1 LNHDA and CDR2 SQIVND (reference sequence). Trimming shortened V by 4 bases and J by 8 bases, and 12 bases separated the two germline ends. The DNA for the CDR3 is TGTGCCAGTAGTAAGCAGGGAGGGGACACCATATATTTT. This sequence encodes CASSKQGGDTIYF. The whole variable domain, remainder taken from reference TRBV19 and TRBJ1-3, is DGGITQSPKYLFRKEGQNVTLSCEQNLNHDAMYWYRQDPGQGLRLIYYSQIVNDFQKGDIAEGYSVSREKKESFPLTVTSAQKNPTAFYLCASSKQGGDTIYFGEGSWLTVV.